This T cell receptor beta chain was found in a study of Ad26.COV2.S vaccination and SARS-CoV-2 variants. Whole-study context: Ad26.COV2.S given intramuscularly, once or twice 56 days apart. Study outcomes and limitations: Vaccine recipients posted higher spike-specific TCR breadth than their placebo counterparts.

Treatment defined: about 20 received Ad26.COV2.S at low or high dose, single or two shots; roughly 5 received placebo; per-sample allocation not given. Repertoires come from day 63 after the first vaccine or placebo injection. In the case of this clone: Its antigen is undetermined.

Germline V lookup: CDR1 SEHNR, CDR2 FQNEAQ (reference sequence). Trimming pared 7 bases from V and 3 bases from J, leaving 22 bases between. The CDR3 extends over 16 amino acids. Sequencing was performed with immunoSEQ multiplex PCR; in TCRdb, only in-frame clones are kept and a portion is missing. The profile covers some 450,000 clones, with 90% appearing a single time and around 4.5% taken by the ten largest. This TCR was sampled from a person aged 18-65 years who received the Ad26.COV2.S COVID-19 vaccine or a placebo. The rearrangement uses TRBV7-9 and TRBJ2-7, with D perhaps matching TRBD1 (6 bases). Source: peripheral blood, taken in a trial of Ad26.COV2.S vaccine versus placebo. CDR3 DNA sequence: TGTGCCAGCACCGGTTACAGGGAGACCTACAACTACGAGCAGTACTTC. The encoded protein is CASTGYRETYNYEQYF.